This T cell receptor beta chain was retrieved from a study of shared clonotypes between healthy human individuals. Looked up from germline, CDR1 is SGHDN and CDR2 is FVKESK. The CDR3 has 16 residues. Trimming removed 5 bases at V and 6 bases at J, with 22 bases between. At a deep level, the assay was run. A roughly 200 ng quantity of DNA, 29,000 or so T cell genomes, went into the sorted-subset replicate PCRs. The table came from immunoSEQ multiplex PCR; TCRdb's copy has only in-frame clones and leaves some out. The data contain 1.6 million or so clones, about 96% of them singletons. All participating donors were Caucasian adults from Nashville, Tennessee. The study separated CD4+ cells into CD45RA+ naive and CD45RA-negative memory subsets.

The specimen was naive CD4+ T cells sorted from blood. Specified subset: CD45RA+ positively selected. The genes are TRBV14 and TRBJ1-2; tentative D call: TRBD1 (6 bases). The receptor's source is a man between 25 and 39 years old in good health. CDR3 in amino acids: CASSLRTGYRDHGYTF. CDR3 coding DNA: TGTGCCAGCAGCTTACGAACCGGGTACAGGGATCATGGCTACACCTTC.